Following are 26 T cell receptor beta chains from one sample sequenced in a study of blood T cells in healthy people across ages. A second about 7 to 12 cycle PCR used barcoded and J-beta primers. TCRdb re-derived calls from the 5' RACE reads in MiXCR, one entry per CDR3 protein. This repertoire shows about 1.8 million distinct CDR3 sequences, 49% found once; its top ten account for over 2%. Sequencing was done on a sample of blood. Receptors were obtained from a woman aged 35 to 49 in good health.

This clonotype was picked up a small number of times. The V gene is TRBV2, the J gene TRBJ2-1, with 9 bases that match TRBD1. Germline-derived CDR1 and CDR2 are SNHLY and FYNNEI. The CDR3 has 17 amino acids. Trimming removed 2 bases from V and 7 bases from J; junction bases left unmatched: 12. The CDR3 is CASSEPNRGRDVNEQFF. The DNA for the CDR3 is TGTGCCAGCAGTGAACCAAACAGGGGGCGGGATGTTAATGAGCAGTTCTTC.

The rearrangement links TRBV7-2 to TRBJ1-2, with 10 nucleotides matching TRBD1. This CDR3 contains 16 residues. Germline V CDR1 and CDR2: SGHTA, FQGNSA. J gave up 6 bases and V 1 base, and 8 bases lay outside the gene matches. The CDR3 DNA reads TGTGCCAGCAGCTTAGGGCTTTTCGGGACAGGGGATGGCTACACCTTC. The encoded protein is CASSLGLFGTGDGYTF.

This clonotype was counted only a few times. The chain combines TRBV10-3 with TRBJ2-1, with no clear D. Germline lookup yields CDR1 ENHRY and CDR2 SYGVKD. V lost 0 bases, J lost 8 bases, and 8 bases lay in between. CDR3 length equals 13 residues. CDR3 nucleotide sequence: TGTGCCATCAGTGAGTCGATAGACTATGAGCAGTTCTTC. Its translation: CAISESIDYEQFF.

This clonotype has a handful of counts. The CDR3 here is CSAKQGEAKNIQYF. DNA for the CDR3: TGCAGTGCGAAACAGGGGGAGGCCAAAAACATTCAGTACTTC. The chain links TRBV20-1 to TRBJ2-4; 8 nucleotides align to TRBD1. This CDR3 is 14 amino acids long. The J segment lost 1 base and the V segment lost 6 bases, leaving 5 bases of the junction unmatched. Per germline, CDR1 DFQATT and CDR2 SNEGSKA (reference sequence).

The rearrangement uses TRBV5-1 and TRBJ1-1; D is uncertain. V shed 4 bases and J shed 8 bases, with 15 bases lying between them. Germline loops: CDR1 SGHRS, CDR2 YFSETQ. This CDR3 is 13 amino acids long. CDR3 coding DNA: TGCGCCAGCAGCCGTGTTACAGAATCGGAAGCTTTCTTT. This sequence encodes CASSRVTESEAFF.

The chain uses TRBV7-3 and TRBJ2-5; D possibly matches TRBD1 or TRBD2 (7 bases each). Germline V gives CDR1 SGHTA, CDR2 FQGTGA. The CDR3 runs to 13 residues. With 9 bases removed from V and 4 bases from J, the gap between germline ends came to 15 bases. The chain's CDR3 is CASQTGRGETQYF. Here the CDR3 DNA reads TGTGCCAGTCAGACAGGGAGGGGAGAGACCCAGTACTTC.

Here the CDR3 reads CASSVWGTTGSEQYF. CDR3 coding DNA: TGTGCCAGCAGCGTATGGGGAACAACCGGGTCCGAGCAGTACTTC. The gene calls are TRBV9 and TRBJ2-4; no clear D gene. The end of the DNA aligns better with TRBJ2-7, so the J call may be wrong. Per germline, CDR1 SGDLS and CDR2 YYNGEE. CDR3 length equals 15 residues.

The chain employs TRBV28 and TRBJ2-5; 12 bases are shared with TRBD2. The CDR3 extends over 15 amino acids. The trim removed 5 bases at V and 7 bases at J, leaving 8 bases unmatched. Germline CDR1 is MDHEN and CDR2 is SYDVKM. The CDR3: CASSPGLAGRGTQYF. CDR3 in DNA: TGTGCCAGCAGTCCCGGACTAGCGGGGCGAGGGACCCAGTACTTC.

The J gene is TRBJ2-1, the V gene TRBV20-1; D not resolved. V gave up 3 bases and J gave up 4 bases, with 16 bases separating them. The CDR3 sequence is 15 residues long. Germline CDR1 reads DFQATT; CDR2 reads SNEGSKA (reference sequence). The CDR3 coding sequence is TGCAGTGCTAGTCCCAACAAGGGTCTATACAATGAGCAGTTCTTC. It codes for CSASPNKGLYNEQFF.

The chain links TRBV20-1 to TRBJ2-7, with TRBD2 matching 8 bases. Per the germline V gene, CDR1 is DFQATT and CDR2 is SNEGSKA (reference sequence). CDR3 length: 16 amino acids. V trimming: 6 bases; J trimming: 1 base; junction bases outside the gene matches: 14. CDR3 DNA sequence: TGCAGTGCCCCTGGACTAGCAGCGCTGACATCCTACGAGCAGTACTTC. Translated: CSAPGLAALTSYEQYF.

The chain recombines TRBV6-2 or TRBV6-3 with TRBJ2-1; maybe TRBD2 (7 bases). The V end was cut by 2 bases, the J end by 3 bases, with 14 bases between. The CDR3 extends over 16 amino acids. Germline V gene data show CDR1 as MNHEY and CDR2 as SVGEGT. CDR3 sequence reads: CASSYVAGANYNEQFF. Written as DNA, the CDR3 is TGTGCCAGCAGTTACGTCGCGGGGGCCAACTACAATGAGCAGTTCTTC.

V and J are TRBV3-1 and TRBJ2-5; possibly TRBD1 for D (5 bases). V was shortened by 0 bases and J by 5 bases, with 19 bases between the two germline ends. Germline lookup yields CDR1 LGHDT and CDR2 YNNKEL (reference sequence). The CDR3 totals 17 residues. In DNA, the CDR3 is TGTGCCAGCAGCCAAGATTGGCAGGGCCTGGGTCTGGAGACCCAGTACTTC. It is translated as CASSQDWQGLGLETQYF.

In this sample, this clonotype turned up a few times. This chain connects TRBV4-1 to TRBJ1-1; D is uncertain. Trimming pared 4 bases from V and 1 base from J, leaving 13 bases between. Germline V gene sequence: CDR1 MGHRA, CDR2 YSYEKL. The CDR3 runs to 15 residues. CDR3 sequence reads: CASSPVGGSNTEAFF. In DNA, the CDR3 is TGCGCCAGCAGCCCGGTCGGAGGGTCGAACACTGAAGCTTTCTTT.

This sequence joins TRBV4-1 and TRBJ1-6; TRBD1 aligns across 9 bases. Losses at the gene ends were 0 bases for V and 9 bases for J; bases not matched to a gene: 6. This CDR3 comprises 16 residues. The germline CDR1 and CDR2 sequences are MGHRA and YSYEKL. The CDR3 DNA reads as TGCGCCAGCAGCCAAGAGACCGGGACAGGGCGTTCACCCCTCCACTTT. It specifies CASSQETGTGRSPLHF.

J is TRBJ2-7 and V is TRBV28; 8 positions match TRBD1. The V segment lost 7 bases and the J segment 0 bases; nucleotides outside the gene matches: 5. Germline lookup yields CDR1 MDHEN and CDR2 SYDVKM. CDR3 length: 14 amino acids. The CDR3 loop is CASKTGGTSYEQYF. In DNA form, the CDR3 reads TGTGCCAGCAAAACAGGGGGGACCTCCTACGAGCAGTACTTC.

V gene TRBV7-2 combines with J gene TRBJ2-1; TRBD1 might be the D (5 bases). The CDR3 runs 14 residues. V shed 1 base and J shed 5 bases, with 9 bases lying between them. Germline CDR1 reads SGHTA; CDR2 reads FQGNSA. The CDR3 reads CASSLEGANNEQFF. The CDR3 DNA reads TGTGCCAGCAGCTTAGAAGGGGCTAACAATGAGCAGTTCTTC.

This clonotype was recorded a few times. V is TRBV4-2 and J is TRBJ1-6; 9 bases are shared with TRBD1. There are 15 residues in the CDR3. Germline lookup yields CDR1 LGHNA and CDR2 YNFKEQ. V lost 4 bases to trimming and J lost 7 bases; unmatched junction nucleotides: 5. In DNA form, the CDR3 reads TGTGCCAGCAGCCGTAGGGACAGGGAAAATTCACCCCTCCACTTT. Translation: CASSRRDRENSPLHF.

J is TRBJ2-5 and V is TRBV5-1, with D possibly matching TRBD2 (6 bases). Germline lookup yields CDR1 SGHRS and CDR2 YFSETQ. V dropped 2 bases and J dropped 11 bases, with 16 bases sitting between them. The CDR3 sequence is 13 residues long. The CDR3 DNA is TGCGCCAGCAGCTTTATACCGGGGGAGGAGCAGTACTTC. Residues: CASSFIPGEEQYF.

The chain uses TRBV9 and TRBJ2-7, with no clear D. CDR3 length equals 13 residues. Germline CDR1 and CDR2: SGDLS and YYNGEE. V was clipped by 2 bases and J by 0 bases, with 6 bases between them. The CDR3 coding sequence is TGTGCCAGCAGCGTTGATAACTCCTACGAGCAGTACTTC. Its translation: CASSVDNSYEQYF.

This chain joins TRBV7-2 and TRBJ2-7; 11 bases agree with TRBD1. The J call may be faulty, since TRBJ2-5 better matches the DNA end. The germline V gene encodes CDR1 SGHTA and CDR2 FQGNSA. CDR3 size: 18 residues. This CDR3 reads CASSLALADRGLRETQYF. CDR3 bases: TGTGCCAGCAGCTTAGCCCTCGCGGACAGGGGGCTACGAGAGACCCAGTACTTC.

The rearrangement joins TRBV6-2 or TRBV6-3 to TRBJ2-3; D might be TRBD1 (6 bases). CDR1 MNHEY and CDR2 SVGEGT come from the germline V gene. This CDR3 is 16 amino acids long. The ends were cut back, 0 bases at V and 0 bases at J, with 10 bases in the middle. The CDR3 bases are TGTGCCAGCAGTTACTCGCTAGACAGGAGCACAGATACGCAGTATTTT. This sequence encodes CASSYSLDRSTDTQYF.

This clonotype was recorded a few times. The V and J genes are TRBV6-2 or TRBV6-3 and TRBJ2-1; D might be TRBD2 (5 bases). V was clipped by 5 bases and J by 6 bases, with 14 bases between them. The CDR3 length is 14 residues. Germline CDR1 is MNHEY and CDR2 is SVGEGT. The CDR3 protein is CASSARTSSNEQFF. The CDR3 bases are TGTGCCAGCAGTGCGCGGACTTCTTCCAATGAGCAGTTCTTC.

The V call is TRBV20-1, the J call TRBJ2-1; 8 bases map to TRBD2. Trimming cost V 6 bases and J 3 bases; bases outside gene matches: 7. Germline-derived CDR1 and CDR2 are DFQATT and SNEGSKA (reference sequence). The CDR3 runs to 14 residues. CDR3 bases: TGCAGTGCGAACGGACTAGCCATCTACAATGAGCAGTTCTTC. As protein: CSANGLAIYNEQFF.

The CDR3 here is CASRRYQGGVRDTEAFF. CDR3 DNA sequence: TGTGCCAGCAGGCGCTATCAGGGGGGGGTAAGGGACACTGAAGCTTTCTTT. The V gene is TRBV27, the J gene TRBJ1-1, with 7 bases identical to TRBD1. The V segment lost 6 bases and the J segment 3 bases; nucleotides outside the gene matches: 16. Germline CDR1 MNHEY, CDR2 SMNVEV (reference sequence). This CDR3 contains 17 residues.

The rearrangement uses TRBV6-2 or TRBV6-3 and TRBJ1-2; D call uncertain. CDR3 length equals 9 residues. V was trimmed by 11 bases and J by 8 bases, leaving 9 bases between them. From germline, CDR1 is MNHEY and CDR2 SVGEGT. Here the CDR3 DNA reads TGTGCCCCTCACGGAGGCTACACCTTC. Translated, it gives CAPHGGYTF.

Here the CDR3 reads CASSLVSSSEQYF. CDR3 nucleotides: TGTGCCAGCAGCTTGGTTTCTTCGTCCGAGCAGTACTTC. The chain employs TRBV5-6 and TRBJ2-5; D gene unclear. The closer fit of TRBJ2-7 to the DNA end suggests the J call may be wrong. The germline V gene has CDR1 SGHDT and CDR2 YYEEEE. CDR3 length: 13 amino acids.